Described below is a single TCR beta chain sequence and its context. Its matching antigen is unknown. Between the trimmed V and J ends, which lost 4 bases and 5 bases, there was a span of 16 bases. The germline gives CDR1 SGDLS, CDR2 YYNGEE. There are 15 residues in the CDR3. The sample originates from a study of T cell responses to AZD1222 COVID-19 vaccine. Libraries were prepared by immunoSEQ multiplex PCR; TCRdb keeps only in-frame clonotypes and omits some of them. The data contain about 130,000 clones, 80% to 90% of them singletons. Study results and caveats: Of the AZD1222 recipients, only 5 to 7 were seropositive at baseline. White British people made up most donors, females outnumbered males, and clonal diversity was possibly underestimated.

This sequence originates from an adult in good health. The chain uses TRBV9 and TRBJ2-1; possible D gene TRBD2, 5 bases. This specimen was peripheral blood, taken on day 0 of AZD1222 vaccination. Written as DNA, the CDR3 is TGTGCCAGCAGCCTCCGACCTTCGGGAAACAATGAGCAGTTCTTC. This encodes CASSLRPSGNNEQFF. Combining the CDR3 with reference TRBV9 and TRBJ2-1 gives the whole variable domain DSGVTQTPKHLITATGQRVTLRCSPRSGDLSVYWYQQSLDQGLQFLIQYYNGEERAKGNILERFSAQQFPDLHSELNLSSLELGDSALYFCASSLRPSGNNEQFFGPGTRLTVL.